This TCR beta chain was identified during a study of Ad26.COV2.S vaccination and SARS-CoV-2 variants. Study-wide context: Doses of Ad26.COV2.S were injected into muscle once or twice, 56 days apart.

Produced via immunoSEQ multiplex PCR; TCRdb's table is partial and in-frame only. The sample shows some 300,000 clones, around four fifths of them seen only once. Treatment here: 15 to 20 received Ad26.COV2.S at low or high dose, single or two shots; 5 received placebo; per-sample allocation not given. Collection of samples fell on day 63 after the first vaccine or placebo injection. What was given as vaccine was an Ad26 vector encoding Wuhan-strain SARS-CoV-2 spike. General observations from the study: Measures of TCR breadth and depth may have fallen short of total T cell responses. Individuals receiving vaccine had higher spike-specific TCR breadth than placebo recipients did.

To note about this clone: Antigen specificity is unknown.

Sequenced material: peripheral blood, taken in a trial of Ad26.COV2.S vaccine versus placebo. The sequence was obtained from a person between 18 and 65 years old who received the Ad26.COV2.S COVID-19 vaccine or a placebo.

CDR3 bases: TGTGCCAGCAGCCTCCCGGGCGTTTATGGCTACACCTTC. Translation: CASSLPGVYGYTF. V gene TRBV7-9 combines with J gene TRBJ1-2; D is unclear. The CDR3 loop spans 13 amino acids. Germline V CDR1 and CDR2: SEHNR, FQNEAQ (reference sequence). V was pared by 5 bases and J by 5 bases, with 12 bases between.